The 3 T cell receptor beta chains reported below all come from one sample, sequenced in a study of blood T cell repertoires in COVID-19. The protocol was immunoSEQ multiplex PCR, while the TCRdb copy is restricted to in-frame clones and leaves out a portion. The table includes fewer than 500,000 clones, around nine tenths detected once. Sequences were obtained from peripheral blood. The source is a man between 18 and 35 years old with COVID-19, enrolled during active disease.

The DNA for the CDR3 is TGTGCCAGCACCCGAGGTGGGGGAGGAAACACTGAAGCTTTCTTT. This sequence encodes CASTRGGGGNTEAFF. V is TRBV7-9 and J is TRBJ1-1; TRBD1 is a possible D gene (5 bases). The ends were cut back, 7 bases at V and 2 bases at J, with 17 bases in the middle. The CDR3 has 15 amino acids. CDR1 is SEHNR and CDR2 is FQNEAQ in the germline V gene (reference sequence).

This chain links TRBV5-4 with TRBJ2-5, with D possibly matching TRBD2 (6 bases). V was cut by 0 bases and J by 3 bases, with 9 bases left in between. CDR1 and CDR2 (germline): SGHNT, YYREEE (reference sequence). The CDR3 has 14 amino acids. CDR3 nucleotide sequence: TGTGCCAGCAGCTTGGAGGTAGCGGAAGAGACCCAGTACTTC. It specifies CASSLEVAEETQYF.

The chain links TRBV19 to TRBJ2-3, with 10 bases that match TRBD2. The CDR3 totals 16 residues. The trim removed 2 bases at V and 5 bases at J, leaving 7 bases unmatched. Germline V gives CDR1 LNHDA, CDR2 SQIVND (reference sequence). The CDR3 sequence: CASSIKAGGPEDTQYF. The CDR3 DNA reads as TGTGCCAGTAGTATAAAAGCGGGGGGGCCCGAAGATACGCAGTATTTT.